These T cell receptor beta chains were read from a single sample in a study of neoadjuvant anti-PD-1 for oral cavity cancer. Repertoires were generated with immunoSEQ multiplex PCR, while TCRdb's copy carries only in-frame clones and drops some. The data show 84,000 or so clones, 84% seen once. The sequencing here drew on PBMCs, taken before nivolumab (anti-PD-1) treatment. The receptors were sampled from a person aged 35-79 years with oral cavity squamous cell carcinoma. The CDR3 runs from the conserved cysteine through the conserved F or W. Fields, in order: clone size, D gene, J gene, V gene, CDR3 protein, CDR3 DNA. A D gene is named only where the DNA matches it firmly. Size is stated for part of the rows, as once, few or many counts, or as a class when the clone is expanded.

NA | NA | TRBJ2-1 | TRBV28 | CASSSPGVAANEQFF | TGTGCCAGCAGTTCTCCCGGGGTAGCGGCCAATGAGCAGTTCTTC
NA | NA | TRBJ2-4 | TRBV7-8 | CASSLDGAKNIQYF | TGTGCCAGCAGCTTAGATGGGGCCAAAAACATTCAGTACTTC
few | NA | TRBJ2-1 | TRBV14 | CASSQRLVGNEQFF | TGTGCCAGCAGCCAACGACTCGTCGGGAATGAGCAGTTCTTC
NA | NA | TRBJ1-1 | TRBV5-4 | CASSDTGSNTEAFF | TGTGCCAGCAGCGATACCGGGTCGAACACTGAAGCTTTCTTT
NA | NA | TRBJ2-1 | TRBV7-9 | CASSAGDSFNEQFF | TGTGCCAGCAGCGCTGGCGACTCCTTTAATGAGCAGTTCTTC
NA | NA | TRBJ1-2 | TRBV10-3 | CAISEYGGYTF | TGTGCCATCAGTGAGTATGGAGGCTACACCTTC
NA | NA | TRBJ2-7 | TRBV19 | CASSISQTGYEQYF | TGTGCCAGTAGTATAAGCCAGACGGGTTACGAGCAGTACTTC
NA | NA | TRBJ2-7 | TRBV6-5 | CASTNGGGHEQYF | TGTGCCAGCACCAATGGCGGGGGCCACGAGCAGTACTTC
NA | TRBD1 | TRBJ1-1 | TRBV7-3 | CASSRDRNTEAFF | TGTGCCAGCAGCCGGGACAGGAACACTGAAGCTTTCTTT
NA | NA | TRBJ2-2 | TRBV10-3 | CAISEGRLNTGELFF | TGTGCCATCAGTGAAGGGCGGTTGAACACCGGGGAGCTGTTTTTT
NA | NA | TRBJ1-1 | TRBV11-1 | CASSPRDREAFF | TGTGCCAGCAGCCCGCGGGACCGTGAAGCTTTCTTT
NA | TRBD2 | TRBJ2-7 | TRBV5-1 | CASSPVGAGGTYEQYF | TGCGCCAGCAGCCCAGTTGGAGCGGGAGGTACCTACGAGCAGTACTTC
few | TRBD2 | TRBJ2-7 | TRBV5-1 | CASSLGAGGVYEQYF | TGCGCCAGCAGCTTGGGTGCGGGAGGGGTCTACGAGCAGTACTTC
NA | NA | TRBJ2-6 | TRBV7-2 | CASSLGDSGANVLTF | TGTGCCAGCAGCTTGGGTGATTCTGGGGCCAACGTCCTGACTTTC
NA | NA | TRBJ1-3 | TRBV11-2 | CASSPQQRGNTIYF | TGTGCCAGCAGCCCCCAGCAGAGAGGAAACACCATATATTTT
NA | TRBD1 | TRBJ2-1 | TRBV5-1 | CASSPGTGGNEQFF | TGCGCCAGCAGCCCCGGGACAGGGGGCAATGAGCAGTTCTTC
few | TRBD1 | TRBJ1-5 | TRBV5-5 | CASSLQTGKNQPQHF | TGTGCCAGCAGCTTGCAGACAGGGAAGAATCAGCCCCAGCATTTT
NA | TRBD1 | TRBJ1-3 | TRBV5-6 | CASSLDYGTVSGNTIYF | TGTGCCAGCAGCTTGGATTATGGGACAGTGTCTGGAAACACCATATATTTT
once | NA | TRBJ1-2 | TRBV28 | CASSTLSGGPVNYGYTF | TGTGCCAGCAGTACTCTCTCGGGGGGCCCGGTTAACTATGGCTACACCTTC
NA | NA | TRBJ2-1 | TRBV5-1 | CASSPSYNEQFF | TGCGCCAGCAGTCCCAGTTACAATGAGCAGTTCTTC
NA | NA | TRBJ2-1 | TRBV28 | CASQTAPVLANNEQFF | TGTGCCAGCCAAACCGCCCCAGTGTTAGCGAACAATGAGCAGTTCTTC
NA | NA | TRBJ2-7 | TRBV27 | CASSVCSYEQYF | TGTGCCAGCAGTGTCTGTTCCTACGAGCAGTACTTC
once | NA | TRBJ2-7 | TRBV2 | CASSEVRPNYEQYF | TGTGCCAGCAGTGAAGTGCGGCCCAACTACGAGCAGTACTTC
NA | TRBD1 | TRBJ1-5 | TRBV27 | CASKSAGQGRSQPQHF | TGTGCCAGCAAATCGGCAGGACAGGGTCGGTCTCAGCCCCAGCATTTT
NA | NA | TRBJ2-5 | TRBV25-1 | CASSVRGAGETQYF | TGTGCCAGCAGTGTTCGGGGGGCGGGAGAGACCCAGTACTTC
NA | NA | TRBJ2-4 | TRBV11-3 | CASSLDAKNIQYF | TGTGCCAGCAGCTTAGATGCCAAAAACATTCAGTACTTC
NA | NA | TRBJ2-5 | TRBV14 | CASSPGIGETQYF | TGTGCCAGCAGCCCCGGAATTGGGGAGACCCAGTACTTC
NA | TRBD2 | TRBJ2-1 | TRBV5-4 | CASSLKSGRSYNEQFF | TGTGCCAGCAGCTTGAAAAGCGGGAGATCCTACAATGAGCAGTTCTTC
NA | NA | TRBJ1-2 | TRBV30 | CAWHRGATDGYTF | TGTGCCTGGCACCGAGGGGCGACGGACGGCTACACCTTC
few | TRBD1 | TRBJ1-1 | TRBV5-1 | CASSLGGQTSQSEAFF | TGCGCCAGCAGCTTGGGGGGACAGACCTCTCAGTCTGAAGCTTTCTTT
NA | NA | TRBJ1-4 | TRBV5-5 | CASSLAEGDPNEKLFF | TGTGCCAGCAGCTTGGCCGAGGGGGATCCTAATGAAAAACTGTTTTTT
NA | NA | TRBJ2-7 | TRBV6-5 | CASSYSTTSYEQYF | TGTGCCAGCAGTTACTCGACCACCTCCTACGAGCAGTACTTC
NA | NA | TRBJ2-7 | TRBV29-1 | CSVGVGGEYEQYF | TGCAGCGTTGGGGTCGGAGGGGAGTACGAGCAGTACTTC
NA | NA | TRBJ2-2 | TRBV9 | CASSVVTAGELFF | TGTGCCAGCAGCGTAGTAACGGCCGGGGAGCTGTTTTTT
NA | NA | TRBJ2-2 | TRBV6-1 | CASSEASANTGELFF | TGTGCCAGCAGTGAAGCCTCAGCGAACACCGGGGAGCTGTTTTTT
once | TRBD2 | TRBJ2-5 | TRBV30 | CAWSVAGETQYF | TGTGCCTGGAGTGTAGCGGGGGAGACCCAGTACTTC
once | NA | TRBJ2-3 | TRBV2 | CASKQGTDTQYF | TGTGCCAGCAAACAGGGCACAGATACGCAGTATTTT
NA | TRBD2 | TRBJ2-5 | TRBV7-2 | CASRTSGNQETQYF | TGTGCCAGCAGAACCAGCGGGAACCAAGAGACCCAGTACTTC
NA | TRBD1 | TRBJ1-2 | TRBV19 | CASSLETGSYYGYTF | TGTGCCAGTAGCCTTGAGACAGGGTCCTACTATGGCTACACCTTC
NA | NA | TRBJ2-5 | TRBV2 | CASSESGPQETQYF | TGTGCCAGCAGTGAGAGCGGGCCTCAAGAGACCCAGTACTTC
once | NA | TRBJ2-4 | TRBV27 | CASSFSRELSLAKNIQYF | TGTGCCAGCAGTTTTAGCAGGGAATTGTCCCTAGCCAAAAACATTCAGTACTTC
NA | TRBD2 | TRBJ2-7 | TRBV25-1 | CASTQTSGSGEQYF | TGTGCCAGCACCCAGACTAGCGGGAGTGGGGAGCAGTACTTC
NA | NA | TRBJ2-1 | TRBV10-2 | CASSIQQGLTYNEQFF | TGCGCCAGCAGCATCCAACAGGGACTCACCTACAATGAGCAGTTCTTC
once | NA | TRBJ1-1 | TRBV9 | CASSVGTIGTEAFF | TGTGCCAGCAGCGTCGGGACCATTGGGACTGAAGCTTTCTTT
NA | TRBD1 | TRBJ2-7 | TRBV18 | CASSATGGTYEQYF | TGTGCCAGCTCCGCCACAGGGGGCACCTACGAGCAGTACTTC